The next 26 T cell receptor beta chains were all read from a single sample in a study of cytomegalovirus exposure and HLA in healthy donors. Vbeta (60) and Jbeta (13) primers were used in the PCR. The method was immunoSEQ multiplex PCR; TCRdb's version includes in-frame clones alone and lacks a portion of them. The sample yields 75,000 to 100,000 clones, approximately 75% seen once. Sequencing was performed on PBMCs. Every receptor here comes from a woman in her seventies in good health and CMV-seropositive.

This clone has only a few counts. The chain recombines TRBV15 with TRBJ2-7; the D is unclear. V shed 0 bases and J shed 3 bases, with 6 bases lying between them. The CDR3 is made up of 13 amino acids. Germline lookup yields CDR1 LNHNV and CDR2 YYDKDF (reference sequence). The DNA of the CDR3 is TGTGCCACCAGCAGAGAAACCAGCTACGAGCAGTACTTC. This codes for CATSRETSYEQYF. The full variable domain, rest sourced from reference TRBV15 and TRBJ2-7, is DAMVIQNPRYQVTQFGKPVTLSCSQTLNHNVMYWYQQKSSQAPKLLFHYYDKDFNNEADTPDNFQSRRPNTSFCFLDIRSPGLGDTAMYLCATSRETSYEQYFGPGTRLTVT.

This clone has more than one count but fewer than ten. The V gene is TRBV7-3, the J gene TRBJ2-1; 10 nucleotides align to TRBD2. This CDR3 spans 14 amino acids. J was trimmed by 9 bases and V by 5 bases; bases with no gene match: 7. Looked up from germline, CDR1 is SGHTA and CDR2 is FQGTGA. CDR3 loop: CASSDLAGASEQFF. The CDR3 nucleotides read TGTGCCAGCAGCGATCTAGCGGGAGCCTCTGAGCAGTTCTTC.

The chain is built from TRBV6-4 and TRBJ2-7; D perhaps matches TRBD2 (6 bases). Germline CDR1 and CDR2: MRHNA and SNTAGT. The CDR3 runs to 15 residues. Trimming removed 6 bases at V and 1 base at J, with 16 bases between. CDR3 nucleotide sequence: TGTGCCAGCAGCTTATACTCAGGGACTTCCTACGAGCAGTACTTC. The encoded protein is CASSLYSGTSYEQYF.

The chain combines TRBV7-8 with TRBJ2-7, with 7 nucleotides matching TRBD1. The CDR3 covers 17 residues. The ends lost 1 base at V and 0 bases at J; junction bases unmatched: 9. Germline assignment: CDR1 SGHVS and CDR2 FQNEAQ. The CDR3 reads CASSLVAGTVDSYEQYF. The CDR3 DNA reads TGTGCCAGCAGCTTAGTTGCCGGGACAGTAGACTCCTACGAGCAGTACTTC.

This clone was counted a few times. The chain's CDR3 is CASSRFSQGWETQYF. CDR3 sequence (DNA): TGTGCCAGCAGCCGATTCTCACAGGGGTGGGAGACCCAGTACTTC. The chain joins TRBV7-6 to TRBJ2-5, with 7 nucleotides matching TRBD1. In germline, CDR1 is SGHVS, CDR2 FNYEAQ. The CDR3 length is 15 residues. Trimming removed 5 bases from V and 5 bases from J; junction bases left unmatched: 11.

The gene calls are TRBV4-3 and TRBJ2-7; tentative D call: TRBD1 (6 bases). Trimming cost V 0 bases and J 4 bases, with 10 bases left between them. CDR3 length: 14 residues. Per germline, CDR1 LGHNA and CDR2 YSLEER. The CDR3 DNA reads as TGCGCCAGCAGCCAAGATCTGGGGGCATACGAGCAGTACTTC. Protein sequence: CASSQDLGAYEQYF.

V gene TRBV25-1 combines with J gene TRBJ1-5, with D maybe TRBD1 (6 bases). Germline V gene lookup returns CDR1 MGHDK and CDR2 SYGVNS. The CDR3 covers 13 residues. Trimming shortened V by 3 bases and J by 4 bases, and 7 bases separated the two germline ends. For the CDR3, the DNA is TGTGCCAGCAGTGAGGGGACAAATCAGCCCCAGCATTTT. Amino acid sequence: CASSEGTNQPQHF.

J is TRBJ1-4 and V is TRBV7-2, with TRBD1 as a possible D gene (5 bases). The CDR3 is made up of 15 amino acids. Germline V gene data show CDR1 as SGHTA and CDR2 as FQGNSA. V was clipped by 5 bases and J by 3 bases, with 13 bases between them. CDR3 protein: CASSRREPSNEKLFF. CDR3 DNA sequence: TGTGCCAGCAGCCGCAGGGAACCCTCTAATGAAAAACTGTTTTTT.

The rearrangement links TRBV18 to TRBJ1-4, with D hard to call. The CDR3 loop spans 15 amino acids. V gave up 0 bases and J gave up 8 bases, with 13 bases separating them. The germline CDR1 and CDR2 sequences are KGHSH and LQKENI. The CDR3 here is CASSPPSNGGEKLFF. CDR3 nucleotides: TGTGCCAGCTCACCACCGAGTAATGGAGGGGAAAAACTGTTTTTT.

This chain links TRBV7-2 with TRBJ2-1; maybe TRBD1 (5 bases). The germline V gene encodes CDR1 SGHTA and CDR2 FQGNSA. The CDR3 sequence is 13 residues long. V was clipped by 8 bases and J by 4 bases, with 12 bases between them. CDR3 residues: CASGPRGYNEQFF. CDR3 DNA sequence: TGTGCCAGCGGTCCTAGGGGATACAATGAGCAGTTCTTC.

This clone showed up just a few times. The chain combines TRBV4-2 with TRBJ2-7; 7 bases are shared with TRBD2. The CDR3 contains 15 residues. Germline trimming cut 3 bases from V and 0 bases from J; bases unmatched to any gene: 5. Germline values: CDR1 LGHNA, CDR2 YNFKEQ. The CDR3 DNA sequence: TGTGCCAGCAGCCACGGAGCGGGGCCCTCCTACGAGCAGTACTTC. Translated, it gives CASSHGAGPSYEQYF.

This clone has a single count. The chain is built from TRBV21-1 and TRBJ2-3; whether TRBD2, the table's D call, matches the DNA was not checked. TRBV21-1 is marked as a pseudogene. This CDR3 is 17 amino acids long. CDR3 amino acids: CASSKGLLAGVPDTQYF. The CDR3, as DNA: TGTGCCAGCAGCAAAGGGCTGCTAGCGGGAGTCCCAGATACGCAGTATTTT.

The chain uses TRBV7-6 and TRBJ1-1; no clear D gene. Germline CDR1 and CDR2: SGHVS and FNYEAQ. The CDR3 consists of 14 residues. V lost 0 bases and J 1 base, leaving 6 bases between the germline ends. CDR3 sequence reads: CASSLAHQNTEAFF. The CDR3 DNA reads TGTGCCAGCAGCTTAGCACACCAGAACACTGAAGCTTTCTTT.

J is TRBJ1-2 and V is TRBV29-1, with unresolved D. This CDR3 contains 12 residues. Germline assignment: CDR1 SQVTM and CDR2 ANQGSEA. Trimming shortened V by 4 bases and J by 1 base, and 7 bases separated the two germline ends. The CDR3 sequence: CSVVTSNYGYTF. The CDR3 DNA follows: TGCAGCGTTGTAACTAGTAACTATGGCTACACCTTC.

J is TRBJ2-7 and V is TRBV21-1; TRBD2 reflects the table's D call only, with no check against the DNA. TRBV21-1 is tagged as a pseudogene. This CDR3 is built from 14 residues. The CDR3 DNA reads as TGTGCCAGCAGCAAACCCCCCCGGGACTACGAGCAGTACTTC. Translation gives CASSKPPRDYEQYF.

This clone has more than one count but fewer than ten. The gene calls are TRBV18 and TRBJ2-3; D not resolved. The CDR3 is 15 amino acids. V was shortened by 1 base and J by 0 bases, with 8 bases between the two germline ends. Germline CDR1 and CDR2: KGHSH and LQKENI. CDR3 DNA sequence: TGTGCCAGCTCACCACAAATCGTTAGCACAGATACGCAGTATTTT. This translates into CASSPQIVSTDTQYF. The full variable domain, rest sourced from reference TRBV18 and TRBJ2-3, is NAGVMQNPRHLVRRRGQEARLRCSPMKGHSHVYWYRQLPEEGLKFMVYLQKENIIDESGMPKERFSAEFPKEGPSILRIQQVVRGDSAAYFCASSPQIVSTDTQYFGPGTRLTVL.

The V and J genes are TRBV27 and TRBJ2-7; 9 bases match TRBD1. The CDR3 is 14 residues long. The trim removed 2 bases at V and 3 bases at J, leaving 2 bases unmatched. Germline V gene sequence: CDR1 MNHEY, CDR2 SMNVEV (reference sequence). DNA of the CDR3: TGTGCCAGCAGTTTAGAGACAGGGGGCTACGAGCAGTACTTC. It codes for CASSLETGGYEQYF.

In DNA form, the CDR3 reads TGTGCCAGCAGAACCGGACAGTTCTCAAGTGAAGCTTTCTTT. Protein product: CASRTGQFSSEAFF. The V and J genes are TRBV11-2 and TRBJ1-1; D perhaps matches TRBD1 (6 bases). CDR3 length equals 14 residues. Germline V gives CDR1 SGHAT, CDR2 FQNNGV. V was pared by 6 bases and J by 7 bases, with 18 bases between. The whole variable domain, filled in from reference TRBV11-2 and TRBJ1-1, reads EAGVAQSPRYKIIEKRQSVAFWCNPISGHATLYWYQQILGQGPKLLIQFQNNGVVDDSQLPKDRFSAERLKGVDSTLKIQPAKLEDSAVYLCASRTGQFSSEAFFGQGTRLTVV.

The gene calls are TRBV15 and TRBJ1-4, with TRBD1 as a possible D gene (5 bases). The length of the CDR3 is 14 residues. Looked up from germline, CDR1 is LNHNV and CDR2 is YYDKDF (reference sequence). Trimming left V 9 bases short and J 8 bases short, with 19 bases between. Here the CDR3 reads CATSLTGYSEKLFF. The CDR3 coding sequence is TGTGCCACTTCGCTCACAGGCTATAGCGAAAAACTGTTTTTT. Full variable domain (remainder filled in from reference TRBV15 and TRBJ1-4): DAMVIQNPRYQVTQFGKPVTLSCSQTLNHNVMYWYQQKSSQAPKLLFHYYDKDFNNEADTPDNFQSRRPNTSFCFLDIRSPGLGDTAMYLCATSLTGYSEKLFFGSGTQLSVL.

This clone came up once. The chain carries TRBV7-2 and TRBJ1-5; TRBD1 might be the D (5 bases). Germline V gene data show CDR1 as SGHTA and CDR2 as FQGNSA. The CDR3 sequence is 14 residues long. V was shortened by 2 bases and J by 7 bases, with 12 bases between the two germline ends. The CDR3: CASSLQGAGQPQHF. The CDR3 nucleotides are TGTGCCAGCAGCTTACAAGGGGCGGGACAGCCCCAGCATTTT.

The chain joins TRBV6-1 to TRBJ1-3; D unresolved. There are 18 residues in the CDR3. V was pared by 0 bases and J by 0 bases, with 15 bases between. CDR1 MNHNS and CDR2 SASEGT come from the germline V gene. For the CDR3, the DNA is TGTGCCAGCAGTGAAGCCTGGATGGCAGGCGCCTCTGGAAACACCATATATTTT. It specifies CASSEAWMAGASGNTIYF.

This clone was picked up a small number of times. The V call is TRBV2, the J call TRBJ2-1; 8 bases fit TRBD2. V lost 7 bases to trimming and J lost 5 bases; unmatched junction nucleotides: 4. Looked up from germline, CDR1 is SNHLY and CDR2 is FYNNEI. This CDR3 spans 13 amino acids. The CDR3 loop is CASNRLANNEQFF. CDR3 coding DNA: TGTGCCAGCAACCGACTAGCGAACAATGAGCAGTTCTTC.

This clone was observed once. This chain links TRBV4-3 with TRBJ2-3; D may be TRBD2 (5 bases). The CDR3 spans 15 residues. Germline V gives CDR1 LGHNA, CDR2 YSLEER. Trimming took 2 bases from V and 1 from J, leaving 10 bases between them. The CDR3 is CASSQPEGGTDTQYF. CDR3 nucleotides: TGCGCCAGCAGCCAACCCGAGGGTGGCACAGATACGCAGTATTTT.

V usage is TRBV6-1 and J usage is TRBJ2-7; 7 nucleotides match TRBD2. Germline V lookup: CDR1 MNHNS, CDR2 SASEGT. The CDR3 sequence is 15 residues long. V was clipped by 7 bases and J by 3 bases; unmatched bases: 12. The CDR3: CASTLGGNNLYEQYF. The CDR3, as DNA: TGTGCCAGCACCCTGGGGGGGAACAACCTCTACGAGCAGTACTTC.

The CDR3 protein is CASSLPGTGSYEQYF. CDR3 nucleotide sequence: TGTGCCAGCAGCTTACCCGGGACAGGCTCCTACGAGCAGTACTTC. The genes are TRBV11-2 and TRBJ2-7; 8 bases map to TRBD1. CDR3 length: 15 residues. Germline lookup yields CDR1 SGHAT and CDR2 FQNNGV. V lost 2 bases and J lost 0; bases outside the gene matches: 3. The full variable domain, rest sourced from reference TRBV11-2 and TRBJ2-7, is EAGVAQSPRYKIIEKRQSVAFWCNPISGHATLYWYQQILGQGPKLLIQFQNNGVVDDSQLPKDRFSAERLKGVDSTLKIQPAKLEDSAVYLCASSLPGTGSYEQYFGPGTRLTVT.

V and J are TRBV7-9 and TRBJ1-2; 8 nucleotides align to TRBD1. Germline lookup yields CDR1 SEHNR and CDR2 FQNEAQ (reference sequence). The CDR3 runs 17 residues. V lost 6 bases to trimming and J lost 8 bases; unmatched junction nucleotides: 20. The DNA for the CDR3 is TGTGCCAGCAGGCCATCCCTGGGCAGGGGGCCTGATTCGGGCTACACCTTC. Protein sequence: CASRPSLGRGPDSGYTF.